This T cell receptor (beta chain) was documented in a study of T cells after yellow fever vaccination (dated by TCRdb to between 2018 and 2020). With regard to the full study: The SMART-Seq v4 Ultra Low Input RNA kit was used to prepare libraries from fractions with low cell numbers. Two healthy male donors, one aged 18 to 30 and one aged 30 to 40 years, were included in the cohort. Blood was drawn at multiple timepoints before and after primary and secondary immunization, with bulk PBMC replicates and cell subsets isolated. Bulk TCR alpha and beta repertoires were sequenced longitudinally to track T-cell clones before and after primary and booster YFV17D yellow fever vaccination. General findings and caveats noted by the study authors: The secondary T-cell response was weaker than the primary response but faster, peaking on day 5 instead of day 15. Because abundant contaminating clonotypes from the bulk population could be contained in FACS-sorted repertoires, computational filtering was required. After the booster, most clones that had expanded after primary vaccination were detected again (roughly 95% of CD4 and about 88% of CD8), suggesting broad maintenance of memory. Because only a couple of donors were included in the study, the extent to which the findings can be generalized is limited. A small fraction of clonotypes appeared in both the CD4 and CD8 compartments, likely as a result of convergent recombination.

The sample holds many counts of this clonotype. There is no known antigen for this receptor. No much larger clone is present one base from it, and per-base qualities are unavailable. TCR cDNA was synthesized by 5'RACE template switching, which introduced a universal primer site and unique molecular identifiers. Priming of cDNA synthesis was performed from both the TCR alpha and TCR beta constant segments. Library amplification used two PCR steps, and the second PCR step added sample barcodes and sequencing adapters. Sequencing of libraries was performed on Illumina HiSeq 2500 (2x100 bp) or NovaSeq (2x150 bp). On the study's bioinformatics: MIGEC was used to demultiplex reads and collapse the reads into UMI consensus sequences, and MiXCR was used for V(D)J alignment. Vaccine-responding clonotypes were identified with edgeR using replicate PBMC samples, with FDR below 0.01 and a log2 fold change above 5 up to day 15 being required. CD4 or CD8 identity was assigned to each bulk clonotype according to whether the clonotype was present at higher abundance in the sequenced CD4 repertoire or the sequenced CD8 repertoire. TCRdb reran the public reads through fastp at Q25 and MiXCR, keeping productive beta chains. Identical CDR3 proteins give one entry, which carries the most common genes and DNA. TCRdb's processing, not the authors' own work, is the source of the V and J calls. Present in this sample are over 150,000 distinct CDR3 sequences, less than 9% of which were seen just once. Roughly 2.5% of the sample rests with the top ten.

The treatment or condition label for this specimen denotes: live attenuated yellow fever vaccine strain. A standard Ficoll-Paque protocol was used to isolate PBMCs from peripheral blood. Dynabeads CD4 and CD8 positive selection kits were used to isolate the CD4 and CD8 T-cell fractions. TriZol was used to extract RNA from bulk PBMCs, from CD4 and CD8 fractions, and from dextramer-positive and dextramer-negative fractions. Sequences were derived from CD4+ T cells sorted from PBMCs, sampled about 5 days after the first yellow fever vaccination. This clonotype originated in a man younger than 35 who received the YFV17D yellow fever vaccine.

Here the CDR3 is given as CASSYSANARELFF. The base sequence is TGTGCCAGCAGTTACTCGGCCAACGCCCGGGAGCTGTTTTTT. The sequence links TRBV6-5 to TRBJ2-2, with the D gene uncertain. The CDR3 starts with the cysteine, ends with the phenylalanine, and has 14 residues. The CDR3 DNA has 42 bases and is translated from base 1. V was cut back by 0 bases and J by 9 bases, leaving a gap of 11 bases between them. From the germline V gene, CDR1 is MNHEY and CDR2 is SVGAGI.